What follows are 24 T cell receptor beta chains derived from one specimen sequenced in a study of T cells in Graves' hyperthyroidism and ophthalmopathy. Amplification yielded TCR beta CDR3 regions, with RNA transcripts as the source. Researchers ran a first-round RT-PCR on the TCR CDR3 using the HTBI primer set. One entry per CDR3 protein results from TCRdb running MiXCR on the multiplex PCR reads. Among hundreds of thousands of distinct CDR3 sequences listed, 18% were seen once. Specimen: blood. The receptors were gathered from a woman in her 50s with Graves' hyperthyroidism that later progressed to Graves' ophthalmopathy.

V usage is TRBV24-1 and J usage is TRBJ1-5, with TRBD1 matching 10 bases. CDR3 length equals 16 residues. Germline CDR1 reads KGHDR; CDR2 reads SFDVKD. V lost 2 bases, J lost 2 bases, and 2 bases stayed unmatched. CDR3 in amino acids: CATSDSGTGGNQPQHF. Written as DNA, the CDR3 is TGTGCCACCAGTGATTCCGGGACAGGGGGCAATCAGCCCCAGCATTTT.

The rearrangement joins TRBV2 to TRBJ2-7; 12 bases line up with TRBD2. This CDR3 spans 15 amino acids. CDR1 and CDR2 (germline): SNHLY, FYNNEI. V shed 4 bases, J shed 4 bases, and the junction held 5 bases outside the gene matches. CDR3 DNA sequence: TGTGCCAGCAGTGGGGGACTAGCGGGTTTATACGAGCAGTACTTC. It specifies CASSGGLAGLYEQYF.

The CDR3, as DNA: TGCAGCGTTGCGGGCGGCTCTGGAAACACCATATATTTT. It encodes CSVAGGSGNTIYF. V and J are TRBV29-1 and TRBJ1-3; D unresolved. CDR1 and CDR2 (germline): SQVTM, ANQGSEA. The V and J ends lost 4 bases and 0 bases respectively, with 7 bases between them. This CDR3 contains 13 residues.

The CDR3 DNA is TGCAGTGCTAATAAAGGGTTGGATGAAAAACTGTTTTTT. This encodes CSANKGLDEKLFF. The chain uses TRBV20-1 and TRBJ1-4; D gene uncertain. Trimming left V 4 bases short and J 6 bases short, with 12 bases between. From germline, CDR1 is DFQATT and CDR2 SNEGSKA (reference sequence). The CDR3 runs 13 residues.

This clonotype was seen a few times. The chain recombines TRBV5-1 with TRBJ1-4, with D hard to call. This CDR3 comprises 17 residues. V lost 3 bases and J 3 bases, leaving 18 bases between the germline ends. Germline V CDR1 and CDR2: SGHRS, YFSETQ. The CDR3 coding sequence is TGCGCCAGCAGCTACACCGGGATGGAGAGAGCTAATGAAAAACTGTTTTTT. Translation gives CASSYTGMERANEKLFF.

This clonotype has just a few counts. The gene calls are TRBV12-3 or TRBV12-4 and TRBJ2-3; 7 bases agree with TRBD1. This CDR3 has 16 residues. J gave up 4 bases and V 6 bases, and 13 bases lay outside the gene matches. CDR3 sequence: CASRSARYQGADTQYF. In nucleotides, the CDR3 is TGTGCCAGCAGGTCCGCTAGGTACCAGGGGGCAGATACGCAGTATTTT.

This clonotype appeared many times. The chain is built from TRBV5-6 and TRBJ1-1, with 8 bases fitting TRBD1. The J segment lost 0 bases and the V segment lost 1 base, leaving 5 bases of the junction unmatched. Germline values: CDR1 SGHDT, CDR2 YYEEEE. The CDR3 contains 16 residues. The CDR3 spells CASSLRTGTMNTEAFF. CDR3 DNA sequence: TGTGCCAGCAGCTTGAGGACAGGGACTATGAACACTGAAGCTTTCTTT.

This clonotype was seen many times. The J gene is TRBJ2-5, the V gene TRBV3-1; no definite D call. Trimming left V 0 bases short and J 1 base short, with 9 bases between. In germline, CDR1 is LGHDT, CDR2 YNNKEL (reference sequence). The CDR3 is 15 amino acids. CDR3 protein: CASSQDSRSQETQYF. CDR3 nucleotide sequence: TGTGCCAGCAGCCAAGATTCCCGGTCCCAAGAGACCCAGTACTTC.

V gene TRBV5-1 combines with J gene TRBJ2-1; D is uncertain. Germline V lookup: CDR1 SGHRS, CDR2 YFSETQ. The CDR3 is 13 amino acids. The ends were cut back, 0 bases at V and 7 bases at J, with 8 bases in the middle. The CDR3 sequence: CASSLEPPNEQFF. CDR3 DNA sequence: TGCGCCAGCAGCTTGGAGCCTCCGAATGAGCAGTTCTTC.

There are many counts of this clonotype. The rearrangement links TRBV7-9 to TRBJ1-5; 7 positions match TRBD1. V was clipped by 5 bases and J by 3 bases; unmatched bases: 7. The CDR3 runs 15 residues. From germline, CDR1 is SEHNR and CDR2 FQNEAQ (reference sequence). CDR3 loop: CASSVTGDDNQPQHF. Written as DNA, the CDR3 is TGTGCCAGCAGCGTAACAGGGGACGACAATCAGCCCCAGCATTTT.

This clonotype was seen many times. This sequence joins TRBV5-6 and TRBJ1-1; D is unresolved. Germline V gene sequence: CDR1 SGHDT, CDR2 YYEEEE. The V gene lost 3 bases and the J gene lost 11 bases, with 20 bases spanning the gap. The CDR3 is made up of 14 amino acids. CDR3 in amino acids: CASSSGVPLNVAFF. CDR3 coding DNA: TGTGCCAGCAGCTCGGGAGTCCCCTTGAATGTGGCTTTCTTT.

This clonotype showed up many times. The chain employs TRBV20-1 and TRBJ1-2; D is unclear. The CDR3 covers 13 residues. Germline V gene lookup returns CDR1 DFQATT and CDR2 SNEGSKA (reference sequence). V lost 0 bases and J lost 5, with 10 bases in between. CDR3 protein: CSARDGPDYGYTF. DNA of the CDR3: TGCAGTGCTAGAGATGGTCCCGATTATGGCTACACCTTC.

This clonotype was observed many times. V and J are TRBV13 and TRBJ2-2; no clear D gene. V was pared by 8 bases and J by 5 bases, with 9 bases between. The germline CDR1 and CDR2 sequences are PRHDT and FYEKMQ (reference sequence). This CDR3 region has 12 residues. The CDR3 DNA is TGTGCCAGCGAACCTCAGACCGGGGAGCTGTTTTTT. Residues: CASEPQTGELFF. Full variable domain (rest looked up from reference TRBV13 and TRBJ2-2): AAGVIQSPRHLIKEKRETATLKCYPIPRHDTVYWYQQGPGQDPQFLISFYEKMQSDKGSIPDRFSAQQFSDYHSELNMSSLELGDSALYFCASEPQTGELFFGEGSRLTVL.

This clonotype has more than one count but fewer than ten. The rearrangement uses TRBV19 and TRBJ1-2; D unresolved. Trimming took 1 base from V and 4 from J, leaving 7 bases between them. The CDR3 runs to 13 residues. Germline V lookup: CDR1 LNHDA, CDR2 SQIVND (reference sequence). This CDR3 is CASSIGRSYGYTF. The CDR3 DNA follows: TGTGCCAGTAGTATAGGCCGGAGCTATGGCTACACCTTC.

This chain connects TRBV29-1 to TRBJ2-1, with a possible D match to TRBD2 (6 bases). CDR3 length: 12 residues. From germline, CDR1 is SQVTM and CDR2 ANQGSEA. The V end was cut by 7 bases, the J end by 6 bases, with 13 bases between. The CDR3 sequence: CSERDWLNEQFF. For the CDR3, the DNA is TGCAGCGAACGGGACTGGCTCAATGAGCAGTTCTTC.

This clonotype has a handful of counts. The V call is TRBV6-1, the J call TRBJ2-2, with TRBD1 matching over 9 bases. This CDR3 spans 15 amino acids. In germline, CDR1 is MNHNS, CDR2 SASEGT. The ends lost 5 bases at V and 5 bases at J; junction bases unmatched: 6. The DNA of the CDR3 is TGTGCCAGCAGTATCACAGGGGGCCTGACCGGGGAGCTGTTTTTT. Its protein is CASSITGGLTGELFF.

This clonotype was recorded many times. The V call is TRBV14, the J call TRBJ1-5; D gene ambiguous. Germline values: CDR1 SGHDN, CDR2 FVKESK. The CDR3 runs to 13 residues. V lost 3 bases and J lost 4, with 7 bases in between. The CDR3 nucleotides are TGTGCCAGCAGCCACCGGGGAAATCAGCCCCAGCATTTT. This codes for CASSHRGNQPQHF.

This clonotype was seen at least ten times. The chain combines TRBV15 with TRBJ1-1, with a weak D call TRBD1 (5 bases). The CDR3 totals 13 residues. V lost 0 bases and J 6 bases, leaving 8 bases between the germline ends. Looked up from germline, CDR1 is LNHNV and CDR2 is YYDKDF (reference sequence). The CDR3 sequence: CATSRDRVSEAFF. The CDR3, as DNA: TGTGCCACCAGCAGAGACAGGGTCTCTGAAGCTTTCTTT.

This sequence joins TRBV6-1 and TRBJ2-1; TRBD1 agrees at 8 bases. V shed 5 bases and J 6 bases; nucleotides not matched to a gene: 6. Germline V gives CDR1 MNHNS, CDR2 SASEGT. The CDR3 is made up of 14 amino acids. CDR3 in amino acids: CASSFRDRINEQFF. The CDR3 nucleotides read TGTGCCAGCAGTTTCCGGGACAGGATCAATGAGCAGTTCTTC.

This clonotype was counted a few times. The CDR3 protein is CASSLRRGGFNEQFF. DNA for the CDR3: TGTGCCAGCAGCTTAAGGCGGGGGGGGTTTAATGAGCAGTTCTTC. The gene calls are TRBV11-1 and TRBJ2-1; 9 positions agree with TRBD2. V was pared by 2 bases and J by 7 bases, with 6 bases of the junction left unmatched. The CDR3 is 15 residues long. Germline V gene sequence: CDR1 SGHAT, CDR2 FQDESV (reference sequence).

This clonotype appeared many times. V and J are TRBV13 and TRBJ1-1; D is uncertain. CDR1 and CDR2 from the germline V gene are PRHDT and FYEKMQ (reference sequence). With 6 bases removed from V and 4 bases from J, the gap between germline ends came to 6 bases. This CDR3 comprises 11 residues. The CDR3 DNA reads TGTGCCAGCAGTTGGGTCACTGAAGCTTTCTTT. It codes for CASSWVTEAFF.

The CDR3 DNA reads TGCAGTGCTAGGAGGACAGGGAACATGAGCACTGAAGCTTTCTTT. It codes for CSARRTGNMSTEAFF. The chain couples TRBV20-1 to TRBJ1-1, with 8 nucleotides matching TRBD1. Germline trimming cut 3 bases from V and 4 bases from J; bases unmatched to any gene: 10. This CDR3 has 15 residues. CDR1 and CDR2 from the germline V gene are DFQATT and SNEGSKA (reference sequence).

The chain links TRBV12-3 or TRBV12-4 to TRBJ2-7, with D perhaps assigned TRBD1 or TRBD2 (5 bases each). CDR3 size: 14 residues. The V and J ends lost 5 bases and 5 bases respectively, with 16 bases between them. This chain's CDR3 is CASSAGARLDEQYF. DNA of the CDR3: TGTGCCAGCAGTGCCGGGGCCCGGCTCGACGAGCAGTACTTC.

The rearrangement uses TRBV19 and TRBJ1-4, with D perhaps TRBD1 (6 bases). Germline V lookup: CDR1 LNHDA, CDR2 SQIVND (reference sequence). V was trimmed by 5 bases and J by 6 bases, leaving 22 bases between them. The CDR3 totals 17 residues. The CDR3 nucleotides are TGTGCCAGTAGTGCTACCGGGACATTCTCCCTTGATGAAAAACTGTTTTTT. This encodes CASSATGTFSLDEKLFF.